One and the same sample provided the 13 T cell receptor beta chains below, sequenced in a study of CD8 T cells in ankylosing spondylitis (TCRdb year 2017). Summary of the overall study and its limitations: A TCR beta motif of eight highly homologous amino acid variants appeared characteristic of blood from ankylosing spondylitis patients.

Their cognate antigens are unknown. Preparation of the library involved 5' RACE. The run used an Illumina HiSeq 2500. The public reads were run again by TCRdb, first through fastp at Q25 and then through MiXCR, and only productive beta chains were kept. Merged by CDR3 protein, the rows form single entries marked with the most common genes and DNA. Across this sample there are some 330,000 distinct CDR3 sequences, with roughly 8% seen only once. The biggest ten clones account for roughly 14% of the sample. Sequenced material: blood, either unsorted or a sorted T cell fraction (not recorded which). These receptors all come from a male donor with ankylosing spondylitis.

The genes are TRBV5-1 and TRBJ1-4; 7 bases line up with TRBD1. Germline loops: CDR1 SGHRS, CDR2 YFSETQ. Germline trimming cut 1 base from V and 7 bases from J; bases unmatched to any gene: 10. The CDR3 has 16 residues. CDR3 coding DNA: TGCGCCAGCAGCTTGAATCCTACAGGGGCCAGTGAAAAACTGTTTTTT. Amino acids: CASSLNPTGASEKLFF.

The V gene is TRBV5-1, the J gene TRBJ1-2; the D is unclear. Germline V gene sequence: CDR1 SGHRS, CDR2 YFSETQ. The length of the CDR3 is 16 residues. V was clipped by 0 bases and J by 4 bases, with 16 bases between them. The CDR3 here is CASSLDGNPSIYGYTF. The CDR3 nucleotides are TGCGCCAGCAGCTTGGATGGAAACCCTTCAATCTATGGCTACACCTTC.

The chain uses TRBV20-1 and TRBJ2-1; the D call may be TRBD1 or TRBD2 (5 bases each). The CDR3 is made up of 12 amino acids. V dropped 6 bases and J dropped 6 bases, with 12 bases sitting between them. In germline, CDR1 is DFQATT, CDR2 SNEGSKA (reference sequence). The CDR3 DNA reads as TGCAGTGCAGACAGTCGGGGCAATGAGCAGTTCTTC. Its translation: CSADSRGNEQFF.

This clonotype was detected ten times or more. The rearrangement links TRBV27 to TRBJ2-7; D is undetermined. V was pared by 5 bases and J by 4 bases, with 12 bases between. The germline V gene encodes CDR1 MNHEY and CDR2 SMNVEV (reference sequence). This CDR3 has 13 amino acids. As DNA, the CDR3 is TGTGCCAGCAGTCCATATACCCGATACGAGCAGTACTTC. It codes for CASSPYTRYEQYF.

As to this clonotype: The junction differs from germline at one of its ends, possibly a read error. The chain links TRBV7-2 to TRBJ2-3; D ambiguous. The CDR3 spans 19 residues. Looked up from germline, CDR1 is SGHTA and CDR2 is FQGNSA. The CDR3 loop reads CASSIAPLGPWAGTDTQYF. CDR3 nucleotides: TGTGCCAGCAGCATAGCCCCCCTAGGTCCCTGGGCAGGCACAGATACGCAGTATTTT.

The chain couples TRBV12-3 or TRBV12-4 to TRBJ1-5; possible D gene TRBD1, 5 bases. Trimming left V 7 bases short and J 4 bases short, with 17 bases between. CDR3 length: 15 amino acids. CDR3 bases: TGTGCCAGCACCGCGGGCGGGACGGTGAATCAGCCCCAGCATTTT. This codes for CASTAGGTVNQPQHF.

The gene calls are TRBV12-3 or TRBV12-4 and TRBJ2-1; 9 nucleotides line up with TRBD2. CDR3 length equals 13 residues. J was trimmed by 8 bases and V by 3 bases; bases with no gene match: 2. The CDR3 nucleotides are TGTGCCAGCAGTTTTCTAGCGGGGTATGAGCAGTTCTTC. Translated: CASSFLAGYEQFF.

The rearrangement joins TRBV6-1 to TRBJ1-1, with 7 bases identical to TRBD1. The CDR3 covers 14 residues. V lost 4 bases, J lost 5 bases, and 7 bases stayed unmatched. From germline, CDR1 is MNHNS and CDR2 SASEGT. CDR3 amino acids: CASSGTGVETEAFF. CDR3 bases: TGTGCCAGCAGTGGTACAGGGGTGGAAACTGAAGCTTTCTTT.

The chain uses TRBV7-8 and TRBJ1-6; D gene ambiguous. Germline loops: CDR1 SGHVS, CDR2 FQNEAQ. This CDR3 has 15 residues. V was trimmed by 3 bases and J by 0 bases, leaving 6 bases between them. The CDR3 loop is CASSLPSSYNSPLHF. DNA for the CDR3: TGTGCCAGCAGCTTGCCGAGCTCCTATAATTCACCCCTCCACTTT.

This clonotype was observed at least ten times. The chain carries TRBV29-1 and TRBJ2-7; D not resolved. CDR3 length: 11 amino acids. The V gene's germline CDR1 is SQVTM and CDR2 ANQGSEA. The V end was cut by 4 bases, the J end by 5 bases, with 9 bases between. The CDR3 DNA is TGCAGCGTTGGGAAAACCGACGAGCAGTACTTC. Translating it yields CSVGKTDEQYF.

This clonotype was observed a few times. The V call is TRBV29-1, the J call TRBJ2-6, with TRBD1 matching 9 bases. Germline assignment: CDR1 SQVTM and CDR2 ANQGSEA. This CDR3 spans 18 amino acids. The ends lost 5 bases at V and 0 bases at J; junction bases unmatched: 11. In DNA, the CDR3 is TGCAGCGTTTCAATTGGACAGGGGTCTTCCTCTGGGGCCAACGTCCTGACTTTC. It translates to CSVSIGQGSSSGANVLTF.

This chain links TRBV4-3 with TRBJ2-1; D not certain. CDR1 is LGHNA, CDR2 YSLEER, per germline. The CDR3 totals 14 residues. V gave up 4 bases and J gave up 2 bases, with 9 bases separating them. CDR3 in amino acids: CASSRVGTYNEQFF. In DNA, the CDR3 is TGCGCCAGCAGCCGGGTAGGAACCTACAATGAGCAGTTCTTC.

This chain's CDR3 is CASSSGAAGVGDTQYF. CDR3 DNA: TGTGCCAGCAGCTCGGGGGCGGCGGGAGTGGGAGATACGCAGTATTTT. This chain uses TRBV7-2 with TRBJ2-3, with D possibly matching TRBD2 (7 bases). CDR3 length: 16 residues. Trimming removed 4 bases from V and 5 bases from J, with 19 bases in between. Germline CDR1 and CDR2: SGHTA and FQGNSA.